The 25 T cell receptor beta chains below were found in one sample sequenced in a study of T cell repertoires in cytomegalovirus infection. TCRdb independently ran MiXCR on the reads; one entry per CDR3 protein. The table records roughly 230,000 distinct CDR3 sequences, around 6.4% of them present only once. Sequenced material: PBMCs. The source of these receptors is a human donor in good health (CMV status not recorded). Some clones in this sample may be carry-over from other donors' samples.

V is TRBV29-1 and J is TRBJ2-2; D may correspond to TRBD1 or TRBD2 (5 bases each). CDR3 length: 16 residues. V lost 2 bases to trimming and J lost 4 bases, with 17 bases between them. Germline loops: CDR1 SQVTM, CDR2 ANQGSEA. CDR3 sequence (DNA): TGCAGCGTTGAAATCCGCGAGGGGCGGCTCACCGGGGAGCTGTTTTTT. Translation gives CSVEIREGRLTGELFF.

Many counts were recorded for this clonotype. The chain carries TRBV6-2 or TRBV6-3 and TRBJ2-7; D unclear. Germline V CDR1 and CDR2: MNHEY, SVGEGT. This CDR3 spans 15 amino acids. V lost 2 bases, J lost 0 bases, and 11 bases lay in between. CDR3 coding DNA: TGTGCCAGCAGTTACCCAGCGTCGAACTCCTACGAGCAGTACTTC. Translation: CASSYPASNSYEQYF.

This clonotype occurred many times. CDR3 sequence: CSARDGGGGKSYNEQFF. For the CDR3, the DNA is TGCAGTGCTAGAGATGGGGGCGGGGGTAAATCCTACAATGAGCAGTTCTTC. The chain has TRBV20-1 and TRBJ2-1, with a possible D match to TRBD2 (7 bases). The CDR3 has 17 amino acids. The V end was cut by 0 bases, the J end by 1 base, with 16 bases between. CDR1 DFQATT and CDR2 SNEGSKA come from the germline V gene (reference sequence).

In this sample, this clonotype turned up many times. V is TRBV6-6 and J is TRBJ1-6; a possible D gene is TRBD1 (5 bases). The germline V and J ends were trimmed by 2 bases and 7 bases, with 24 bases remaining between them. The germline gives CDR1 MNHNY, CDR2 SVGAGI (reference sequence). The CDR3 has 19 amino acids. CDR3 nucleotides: TGTGCCAGCAGTTACGCCGTGGCCGGGACCGGTGGTAGGAATTCACCCCTCCACTTT. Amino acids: CASSYAVAGTGGRNSPLHF.

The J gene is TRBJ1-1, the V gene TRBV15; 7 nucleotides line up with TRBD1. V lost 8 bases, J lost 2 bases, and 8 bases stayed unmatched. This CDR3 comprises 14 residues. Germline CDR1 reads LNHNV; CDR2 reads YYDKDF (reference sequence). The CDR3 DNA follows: TGTGCCACCGCCCCCAGAGGGGGCAACACTGAAGCTTTCTTT. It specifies CATAPRGGNTEAFF.

The CDR3 reads CASSTRTNTEAFF. CDR3 in DNA: TGTGCCAGCAGTACTCGAACGAACACTGAAGCTTTCTTT. The chain employs TRBV27 and TRBJ1-1; D is ambiguous. Per the germline V gene, CDR1 is MNHEY and CDR2 is SMNVEV (reference sequence). There are 13 residues in the CDR3. V was clipped by 5 bases and J by 1 base, with 8 bases between them.

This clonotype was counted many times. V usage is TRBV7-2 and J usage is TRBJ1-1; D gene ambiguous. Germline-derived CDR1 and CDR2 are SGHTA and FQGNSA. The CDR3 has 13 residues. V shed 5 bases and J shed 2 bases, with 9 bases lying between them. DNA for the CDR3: TGTGCCAGCAGCCCCCGTACAAACACTGAAGCTTTCTTT. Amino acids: CASSPRTNTEAFF.

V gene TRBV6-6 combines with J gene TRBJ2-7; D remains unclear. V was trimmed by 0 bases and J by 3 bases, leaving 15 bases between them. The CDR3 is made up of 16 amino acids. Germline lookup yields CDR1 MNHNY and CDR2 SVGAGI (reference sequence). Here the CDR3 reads CASSYSELEVGYEQYF. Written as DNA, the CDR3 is TGTGCCAGCAGTTACTCGGAACTTGAAGTAGGCTACGAGCAGTACTTC.

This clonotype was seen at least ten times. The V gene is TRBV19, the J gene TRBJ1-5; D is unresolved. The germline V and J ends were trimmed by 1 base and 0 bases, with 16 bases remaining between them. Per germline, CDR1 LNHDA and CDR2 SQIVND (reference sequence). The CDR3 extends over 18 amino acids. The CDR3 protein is CASSIALLAGYSNQPQHF. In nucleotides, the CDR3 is TGTGCCAGTAGTATAGCCCTCTTAGCCGGATATAGCAATCAGCCCCAGCATTTT.

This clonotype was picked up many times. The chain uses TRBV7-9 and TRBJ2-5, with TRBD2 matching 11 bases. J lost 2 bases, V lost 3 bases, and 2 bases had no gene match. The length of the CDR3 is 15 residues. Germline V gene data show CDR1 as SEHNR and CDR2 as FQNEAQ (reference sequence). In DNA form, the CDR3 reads TGTGCCAGCAGCTTCTGGACTAGCGGGCAAGAGACCCAGTACTTC. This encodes CASSFWTSGQETQYF.

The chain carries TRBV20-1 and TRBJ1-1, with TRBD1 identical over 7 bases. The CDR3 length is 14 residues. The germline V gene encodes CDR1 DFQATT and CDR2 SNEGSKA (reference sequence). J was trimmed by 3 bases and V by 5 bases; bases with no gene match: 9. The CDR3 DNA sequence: TGCAGTGCTCGACTTCCTCAGGGGGACACTGAAGCTTTCTTT. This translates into CSARLPQGDTEAFF.

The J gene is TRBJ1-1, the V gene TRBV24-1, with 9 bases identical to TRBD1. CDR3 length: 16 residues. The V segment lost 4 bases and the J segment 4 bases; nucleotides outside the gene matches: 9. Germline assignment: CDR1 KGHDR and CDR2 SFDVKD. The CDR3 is CATSDPKRQGGTEAFF. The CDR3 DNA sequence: TGTGCCACCAGTGACCCTAAAAGACAGGGGGGCACTGAAGCTTTCTTT.

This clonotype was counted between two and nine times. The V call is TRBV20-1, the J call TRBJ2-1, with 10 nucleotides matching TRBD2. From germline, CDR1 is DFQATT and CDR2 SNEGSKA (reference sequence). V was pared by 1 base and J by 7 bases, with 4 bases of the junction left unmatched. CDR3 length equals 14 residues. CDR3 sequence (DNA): TGCAGTGCTAGAGGGGGACTAGCGAGTAATGAGCAGTTCTTC. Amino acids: CSARGGLASNEQFF.

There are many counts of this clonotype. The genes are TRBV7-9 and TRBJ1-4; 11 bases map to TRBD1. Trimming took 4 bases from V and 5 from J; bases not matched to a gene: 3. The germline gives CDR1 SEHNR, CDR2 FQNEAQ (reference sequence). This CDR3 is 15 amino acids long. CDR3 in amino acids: CASSSGQGANEKLFF. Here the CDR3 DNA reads TGTGCCAGCAGCTCCGGACAGGGGGCGAATGAAAAACTGTTTTTT.

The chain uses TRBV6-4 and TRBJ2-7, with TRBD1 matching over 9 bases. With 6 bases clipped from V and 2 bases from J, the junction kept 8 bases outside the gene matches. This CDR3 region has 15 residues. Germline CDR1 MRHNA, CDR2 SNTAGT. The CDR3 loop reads CASRPMDRGPYEQYF. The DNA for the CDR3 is TGTGCCAGCAGACCAATGGACAGGGGACCCTACGAGCAGTACTTC.

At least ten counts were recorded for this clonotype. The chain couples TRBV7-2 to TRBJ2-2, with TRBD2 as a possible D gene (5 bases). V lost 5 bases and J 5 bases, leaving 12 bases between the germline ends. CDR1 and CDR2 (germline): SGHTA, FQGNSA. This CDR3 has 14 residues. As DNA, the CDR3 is TGTGCCAGCAGCCGGAGGATGGGGACCGGGGAGCTGTTTTTT. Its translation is CASSRRMGTGELFF.

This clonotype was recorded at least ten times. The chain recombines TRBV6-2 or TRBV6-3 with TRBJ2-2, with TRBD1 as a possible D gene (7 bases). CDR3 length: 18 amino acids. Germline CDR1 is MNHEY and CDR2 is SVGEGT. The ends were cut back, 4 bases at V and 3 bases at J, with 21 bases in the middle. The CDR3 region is CASSWPRGAFRYTGELFF. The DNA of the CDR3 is TGTGCCAGCAGTTGGCCCAGGGGGGCCTTTCGATACACCGGGGAGCTGTTTTTT.

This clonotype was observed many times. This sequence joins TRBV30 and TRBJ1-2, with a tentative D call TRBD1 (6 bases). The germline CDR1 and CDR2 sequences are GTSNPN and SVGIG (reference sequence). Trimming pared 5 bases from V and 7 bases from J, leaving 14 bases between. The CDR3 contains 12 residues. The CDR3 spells CAWEQGAGGYTF. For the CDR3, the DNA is TGTGCCTGGGAACAGGGCGCAGGTGGCTACACCTTC.

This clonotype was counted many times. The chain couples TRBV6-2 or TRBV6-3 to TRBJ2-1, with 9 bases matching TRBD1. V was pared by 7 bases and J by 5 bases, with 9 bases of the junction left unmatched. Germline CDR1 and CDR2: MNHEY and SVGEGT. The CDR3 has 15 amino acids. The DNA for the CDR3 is TGTGCCAGCACCTTGGGGACAGGGACCAACAATGAGCAGTTCTTC. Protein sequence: CASTLGTGTNNEQFF.

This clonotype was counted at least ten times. CDR3 nucleotides: TGTGCCAGCAGCTTGTGGGAAGACCAGCCCCAGCATTTT. This codes for CASSLWEDQPQHF. The chain recombines TRBV5-8 with TRBJ1-5, with D unresolved. Looked up from germline, CDR1 is SGHTS and CDR2 is YDEGEE. The CDR3 extends over 13 amino acids. Trimming left V 1 base short and J 7 bases short, with 9 bases between.

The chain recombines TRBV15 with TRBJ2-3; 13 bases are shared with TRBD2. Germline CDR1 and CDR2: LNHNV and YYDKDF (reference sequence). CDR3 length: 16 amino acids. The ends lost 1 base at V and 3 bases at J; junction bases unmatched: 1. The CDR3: CATSRGTSGGTDTQYF. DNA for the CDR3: TGTGCCACCAGCAGAGGGACTAGCGGGGGAACAGATACGCAGTATTTT.

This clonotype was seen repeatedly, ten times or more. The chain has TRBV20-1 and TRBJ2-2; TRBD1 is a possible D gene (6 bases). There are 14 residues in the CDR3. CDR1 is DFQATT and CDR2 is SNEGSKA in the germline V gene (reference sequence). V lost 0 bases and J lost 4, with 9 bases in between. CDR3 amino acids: CSARDRRGTGELFF. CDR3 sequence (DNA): TGCAGTGCTAGAGATCGCAGGGGCACCGGGGAGCTGTTTTTT.

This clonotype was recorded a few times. This chain's CDR3 is CASSLKHNEQFF. The DNA of the CDR3 is TGCGCCAGCAGCTTGAAGCACAATGAGCAGTTCTTC. The chain recombines TRBV5-1 with TRBJ2-1; no clear D gene. Trimming stripped 1 base from V and 5 bases from J, with 4 bases between. The V gene's germline CDR1 is SGHRS and CDR2 YFSETQ. CDR3 length: 12 residues.

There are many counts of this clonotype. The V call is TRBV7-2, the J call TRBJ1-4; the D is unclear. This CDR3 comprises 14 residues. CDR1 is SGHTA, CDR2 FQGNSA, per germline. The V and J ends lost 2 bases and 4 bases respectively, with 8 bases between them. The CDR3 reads CASSLQRGNEKLFF. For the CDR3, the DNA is TGTGCCAGCAGCTTACAGCGGGGTAATGAAAAACTGTTTTTT.

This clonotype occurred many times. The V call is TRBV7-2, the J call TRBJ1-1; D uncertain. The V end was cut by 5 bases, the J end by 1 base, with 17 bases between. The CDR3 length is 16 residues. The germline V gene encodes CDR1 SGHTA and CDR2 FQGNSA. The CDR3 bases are TGTGCCAGCAGCACGACTCGGGGTGGCAGGAACACTGAAGCTTTCTTT. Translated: CASSTTRGGRNTEAFF.